This TCR beta chain emerged from a study of blood T cell repertoires in COVID-19. Generated by immunoSEQ multiplex PCR, the TCRdb table keeps only in-frame clones and is missing some. Here the sample spans more than 250,000 clones, around 90% being singletons. CDR3 length equals 15 residues. The germline CDR1 and CDR2 sequences are LNHDA and SQIVND (reference sequence). V was clipped by 4 bases and J by 5 bases; unmatched bases: 6. Sequencing was done on a sample of PBMCs or T cells enriched from blood (not recorded which). This clonotype was sampled from a woman under 30 with acute COVID-19. The chain carries TRBV19 and TRBJ1-4; 8 positions match TRBD1. CDR3 loop: CASSTRQGRNEKLFF. As DNA, the CDR3 is TGTGCCAGTAGTACGCGACAGGGGAGAAATGAAAAACTGTTTTTT.